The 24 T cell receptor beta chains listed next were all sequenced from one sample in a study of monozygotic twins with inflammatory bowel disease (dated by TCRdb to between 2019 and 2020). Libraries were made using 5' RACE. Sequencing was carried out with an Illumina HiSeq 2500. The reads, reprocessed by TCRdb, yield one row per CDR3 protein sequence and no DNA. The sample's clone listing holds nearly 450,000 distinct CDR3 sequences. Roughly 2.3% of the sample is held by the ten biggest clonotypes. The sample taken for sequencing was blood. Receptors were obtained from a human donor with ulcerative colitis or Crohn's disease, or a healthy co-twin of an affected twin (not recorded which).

The chain's CDR3 is CASSYDGPYEQYF. The chain has TRBV5-1 and TRBJ2-7. Looked up from germline, CDR1 is SGHRS and CDR2 is YFSETQ. The CDR3 is 13 residues long.

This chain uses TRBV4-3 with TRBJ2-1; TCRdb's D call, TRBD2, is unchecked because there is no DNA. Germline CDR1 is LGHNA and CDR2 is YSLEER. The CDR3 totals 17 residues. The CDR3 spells CASRQNPGLAGRDEQFF.

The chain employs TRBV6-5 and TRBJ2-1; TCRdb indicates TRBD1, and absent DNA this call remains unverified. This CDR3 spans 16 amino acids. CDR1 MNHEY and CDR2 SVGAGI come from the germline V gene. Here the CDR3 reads CASSHGQGLTYNEQFF.

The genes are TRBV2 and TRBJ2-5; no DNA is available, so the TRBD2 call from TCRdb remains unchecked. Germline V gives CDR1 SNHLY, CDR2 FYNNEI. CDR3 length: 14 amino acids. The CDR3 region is CASSAGRGPETQYF.

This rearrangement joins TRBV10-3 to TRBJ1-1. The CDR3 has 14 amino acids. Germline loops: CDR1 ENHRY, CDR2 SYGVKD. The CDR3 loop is CAISEFLGNTEAFF.

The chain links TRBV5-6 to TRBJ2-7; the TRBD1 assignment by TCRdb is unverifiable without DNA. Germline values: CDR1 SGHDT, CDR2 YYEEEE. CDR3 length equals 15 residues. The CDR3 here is CASSPGTGTPYEQYF.

This CDR3 reads CASSQPPIGLTPLHF. The genes are TRBV4-1 and TRBJ1-6; checking the TCRdb D call of TRBD1 is not possible without DNA. Germline lookup yields CDR1 MGHRA and CDR2 YSYEKL. The CDR3 covers 15 residues.

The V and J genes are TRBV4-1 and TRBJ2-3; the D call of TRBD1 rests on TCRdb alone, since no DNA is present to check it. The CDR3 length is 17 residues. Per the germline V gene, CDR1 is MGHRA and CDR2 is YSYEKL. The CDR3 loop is CASSQDARGGAGDTQYF.

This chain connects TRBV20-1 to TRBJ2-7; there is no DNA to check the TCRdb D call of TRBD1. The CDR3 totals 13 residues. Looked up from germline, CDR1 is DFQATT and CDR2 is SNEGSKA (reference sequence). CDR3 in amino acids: CSARDPLSSQQYF.

This chain's CDR3 is CASSFDRGGLTGELFF. The rearrangement joins TRBV6-2 or TRBV6-3 to TRBJ2-2; TCRdb's D gene call, TRBD1, goes unchecked for lack of DNA. CDR3 size: 16 residues. Germline loops: CDR1 MNHEY, CDR2 SVGEGT.

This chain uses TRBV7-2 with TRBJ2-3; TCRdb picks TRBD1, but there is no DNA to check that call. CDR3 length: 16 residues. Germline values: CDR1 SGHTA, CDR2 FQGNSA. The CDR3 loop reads CASSSTPGQGADTQYF.

CDR3 residues: CASRKRTGAGNTIYF. The chain is built from TRBV7-2 and TRBJ1-3; the D call of TRBD1 rests on TCRdb alone, since no DNA is present to check it. This CDR3 contains 15 residues. Germline values: CDR1 SGHTA, CDR2 FQGNSA.

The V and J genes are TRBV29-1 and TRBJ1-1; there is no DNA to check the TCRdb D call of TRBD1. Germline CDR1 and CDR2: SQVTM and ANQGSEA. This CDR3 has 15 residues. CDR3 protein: CSARAERSMNTEAFF.

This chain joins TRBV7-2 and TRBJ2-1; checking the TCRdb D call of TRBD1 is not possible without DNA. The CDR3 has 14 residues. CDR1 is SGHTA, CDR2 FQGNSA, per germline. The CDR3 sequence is CASSFTSGGYEQFF.

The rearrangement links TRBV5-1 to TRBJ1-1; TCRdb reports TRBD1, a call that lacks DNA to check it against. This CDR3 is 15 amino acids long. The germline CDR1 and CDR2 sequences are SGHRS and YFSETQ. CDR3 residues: CASSGGTVGNTEAFF.

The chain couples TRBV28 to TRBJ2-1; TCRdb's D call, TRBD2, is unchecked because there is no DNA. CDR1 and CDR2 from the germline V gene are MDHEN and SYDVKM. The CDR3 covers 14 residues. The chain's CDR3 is CASKAGEPYNEQFF.

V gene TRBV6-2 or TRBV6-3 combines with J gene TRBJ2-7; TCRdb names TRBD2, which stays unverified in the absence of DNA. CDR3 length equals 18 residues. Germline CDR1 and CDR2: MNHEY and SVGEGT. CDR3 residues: CASSVTLDLAVLWYEQYF.

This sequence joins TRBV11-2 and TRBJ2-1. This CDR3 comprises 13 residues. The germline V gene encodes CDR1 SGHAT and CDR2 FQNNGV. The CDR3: CASSLINTVEQFF.

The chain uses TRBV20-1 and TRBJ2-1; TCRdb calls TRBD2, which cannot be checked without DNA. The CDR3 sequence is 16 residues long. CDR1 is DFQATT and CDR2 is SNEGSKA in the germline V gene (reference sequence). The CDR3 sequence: CSARSGSGKRYNEQFF.

The CDR3 reads CSAREILGLAGGYQETQYF. The V call is TRBV20-1, the J call TRBJ2-5; the TRBD2 assignment by TCRdb is unverifiable without DNA. The CDR3 sequence is 19 residues long. The germline V gene has CDR1 DFQATT and CDR2 SNEGSKA (reference sequence).

The CDR3 reads CASSQGIAEWGNEQFF. The V gene is TRBV3-1, the J gene TRBJ2-1; with no DNA, the TCRdb D assignment of TRBD2 cannot be verified. Per germline, CDR1 LGHDT and CDR2 YNNKEL (reference sequence). The length of the CDR3 is 16 residues.

The CDR3 region is CASSQERVSYNEQFF. The chain couples TRBV4-2 to TRBJ2-1; the D call from TCRdb, TRBD2, cannot be confirmed without DNA. Per the germline V gene, CDR1 is LGHNA and CDR2 is YNFKEQ. This CDR3 is built from 15 residues.

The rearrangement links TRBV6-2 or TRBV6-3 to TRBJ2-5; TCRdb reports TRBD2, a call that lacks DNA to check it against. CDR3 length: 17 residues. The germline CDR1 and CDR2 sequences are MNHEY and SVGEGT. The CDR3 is CASSSASQGPSGETQYF.

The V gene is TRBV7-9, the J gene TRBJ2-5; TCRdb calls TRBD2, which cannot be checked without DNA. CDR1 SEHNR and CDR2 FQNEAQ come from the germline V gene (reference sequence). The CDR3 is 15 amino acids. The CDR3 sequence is CASSQLAAVQETQYF.